This TCR beta chain stems from a study of shared clonotypes between healthy human individuals. Concerning this clone itself: The identical CDR3 is also encoded by other nucleotide sequences in the sample.

The CDR3 has 13 amino acids. V was trimmed by 5 bases and J by 2 bases, leaving 10 bases between them. CDR1 is MNHEY and CDR2 is SVGAGI in the germline V gene. A deep-level run was used for the assay. Clones were sequenced by immunoSEQ multiplex PCR, and TCRdb holds only the in-frame ones, with some missing. This table holds hundreds of thousands of clones, roughly 80% found once. Specimen: PBMCs. The sequence derives from a woman in her thirties or forties in good health. Some clones in this sample may be carry-over from other donors' samples. V is TRBV6-5 and J is TRBJ2-7; D is unresolved. CDR3 DNA: TGTGCCAGCAGTCTCGGACGGACCTACGAGCAGTACTTC. Its translation: CASSLGRTYEQYF.